This entry features one TCR beta chain sequence. This specimen comes from a study of blood T cell repertoires in COVID-19. Germline V gene lookup returns CDR1 SEHNR and CDR2 FQNEAQ (reference sequence). V was pared by 5 bases and J by 5 bases, with 15 bases between. This CDR3 is 14 amino acids long. Profiled with immunoSEQ multiplex PCR; TCRdb holds only in-frame clones, not every one. This sample has 300,000 to 350,000 clones, with 85% to 95% found just once. Allocation to cohorts depended on clinical history reported by the participants. The chain has TRBV7-9 and TRBJ1-1, with D hard to call. This sequence was found in a woman aged 25 to 39 who had been exposed to COVID-19. Material: PBMCs or T cells enriched from blood (not recorded which). CDR3 DNA sequence: TGTGCCAGCAGCGGCCCTTTCGGAGGGACTGAAGCTTTCTTT. Residues: CASSGPFGGTEAFF.